This T cell receptor beta chain was retrieved from a study of cytomegalovirus exposure and HLA in healthy donors (dated by TCRdb to 2016 to 2017). For context, the study as a whole: An earlier analysis of some 500 of the donors reported 250 to 300 Gb of sequence data and approximately 110 million unique TCR beta sequences from some 180 million T cells. A separate validation cohort of 100 to 150 different subjects was used in addition to the 666-subject first cohort. Roughly 320 gigabases of sequencing data and roughly 80 million unique TCR sequences made up an early release that covered around 640 HLA-typed donors. Donor age, sex, ethnicity and CMV serostatus were compiled together with the repertoire data. A later genetic analysis used genome-wide SNP genotypes for about 60% of the roughly 700 donors, treating that subset as a discovery cohort. HLA typing included class I and class II loci at four-digit resolution. On average, about 240,000 unique TCR beta nucleotide sequences were sequenced per donor among some 430 genotyped donors of the cohort, with roughly 19% of those sequences being non-productive. Typing coverage varied by locus: about 620-630 donors for A, B, C, DRB1 and DQB1; approximately 500 for DQA1; approximately 570 for DPA1; more than 450 for DPB1. To study patterns of TCR occurrence, a later analysis re-analyzed previously published TCR beta repertoires from 650 to 750 donors and added high-resolution HLA genotyping. The study was designed to test whether signatures of past pathogen exposure could be identified by cataloging public T cell receptors. All discovery cohort repertoires had been generated using a single sequencing platform. About 5 DR-DQ haplotypes were handled as single units for association and clustering, since linkage in the cohort was strong. Of the approximately 400 genotyped donors, 65% to 90% fell in the genetic ancestry cluster associated with self-reported Caucasian donors. The study profiled the T cell repertoires of hundreds of subjects by immunosequencing and related them to cytomegalovirus serostatus. An earlier analysis of about 620 of the donors applied high-throughput TCR beta sequencing to assess whether each TCR beta V gene segment acted as functional or pseudogenic. The study combined high-throughput TCR immunosequencing, statistical association of individual TCRs with disease status, and machine learning to predict cytomegalovirus infection status. Rather than using new phenotypic data, the later analysis identified candidate immune exposures from TCR beta sequences and from how often those sequences occurred across donors.

The cohort was made up of 500 to 850 healthy bone marrow donors. All cohort members were sampled while nominally healthy, although unrecorded immune exposures were likely present. The donor was CMV seronegative and was included in the group of a few hundred seronegative cohort members. A peripheral blood sample was provided by each donor, and peripheral blood mononuclear cells were used for TCR beta sequencing. Genomic DNA was extracted from the blood cell samples with the Qiagen DNeasy Blood Extraction Kit. Receptor amplification or capture employed the immunoSEQ multiplex PCR assay. For the multiplex PCR, a mixture combining 60 forward primers for TCR Vbeta segments and 13 reverse primers for TCR Jbeta segments was used. The CDR3 region of rearranged TCR beta genes was amplified from genomic DNA with a multiplex PCR assay. The Illumina HiSeq System was used to sequence the amplified TCR beta libraries as 87-base-pair reads. As for the original processing: Across the 640 or so repertoires, a later analysis counted tens of millions of unique TCR beta chains, 9.5 million to 12 million of which were shared by at least two donors. Raw reads were error-corrected and collapsed into unique sequences by a nearest-neighbor algorithm in which closely related sequences were merged to remove PCR and sequencing errors. Alignment of CDR3 sequences to IMGT reference sequences was used to assign V, D and J gene segments. For a sequence to be retained, a match of at least six nucleotides to both a V gene segment and a J gene segment was required. Rearrangements were classified as productive when the CDR3 lacked stop codons and remained in frame with V and J, and all other rearrangements were classified as non-productive. CDR3 was defined by IMGT convention, running from the second conserved V-encoded cysteine to the conserved J-encoded phenylalanine. The earlier analysis of about 620 of the donors excluded sequences that lacked an unambiguous match to a single V gene segment. In an earlier analysis of around 600 of the donors, V segments were called functional above 56.7% productive rearrangements and were called segregating when the between-donor standard deviation exceeded 5%. A statistical classification framework was built to diagnose cytomegalovirus status from the catalog of TCR beta chain sequences. V and J gene assignment, in a later analysis, came from comparing TCR nucleotide sequences with IMGT/GENE-DB human TR gene sequences. A later analysis assigned CDR3 sequences and most-parsimonious VDJ recombination scenarios with the TCRdist pipeline. In a later analysis, every TCR beta chain was defined by the combination of its CDR3 amino acid sequence and its V-gene family, and reads without a unique V-gene family were dropped. To address suspected cross-contamination and a sequencing artifact, a later analysis removed around 590 highly shared, low-generation-probability nucleotide sequences. For each public chain, a later analysis derived a clonal expansion index from normalized ranks of inferred template counts within each repertoire. A later analysis computed generation probabilities with a VDJ recombination model fitted to out-of-frame rearrangements, and checked the results against IGoR. In a later analysis, TCR-TCR, TCR-HLA and TCR-CMV co-occurrence was scored with hypergeometric tests, and a repertoire-size bias correction was applied to TCR pairs. A later analysis estimated false discovery rates by permuting HLA or CMV assignments 20 times. In a later analysis, co-occurring TCRs were grouped using DBSCAN, with TCRdist sequence similarity added in when clustering inside HLA-allele-positive subsets. For co-occurrence clustering, repertoires with fewer than 30,000 or more than 120,000 public chains were excluded, along with about five repertoires with anomalous nucleotide sharing. Entries here come from immuneACCESS through TCRdb and include only in-frame sequences with V and J called. Some clones fail to appear in such tables; in the studies checked, an unresolved V gene covers under half of the shortfall, and the cause of the remainder is unknown. That table gives V, J and clone size, and the DNA gave D and trimming. This sample holds under 150,000 clones; roughly 70% were observed only once. The ten biggest clones cover roughly 3% of the sample.

With respect to this clone: Its cognate antigen has yet to be identified. Base qualities are missing; no much larger clone stands one base away.

General findings and caveats noted by the study authors: HLA typing was unavailable for some donors at each locus, so association tests used only the typed subset. Across donors, most TCR sequences were observed very rarely, whereas some public TCRs were present in many individuals. The sequencing pipeline was judged likely to have produced a cluster of highly shared sequence variants as a technical artifact. In this cohort, only TCR beta chains were sequenced, and detectable features were limited by the absence of alpha or paired-chain data. A later genetic analysis reported fewer N-insertions in productive TCRs among donors in an Asian-associated ancestry cluster than the roughly 700-donor mean. Because the 87-base-pair reads could not distinguish some IMGT-functional V segments, including TRBV6-2 and TRBV6-3, those segments were excluded. A later analysis found that most CMV-associated TCR beta chains appeared HLA-restricted, with HLA associations seemingly driven largely by CMV exposure. The study listed approximately 160 TCR beta chains as associated with cytomegalovirus. A further reported finding was that TCR beta sequences accurately predicted the HLA-A and HLA-B alleles for most subjects in the first cohort. Linkage disequilibrium might explain the correlated functional status among segregating V segments, but an unknown experimental factor could not be ruled out. V-gene and J-gene trimming of TCR beta chains was associated with a missense DCLRE1C variant in a later genetic analysis, and the association was replicated in an independent cohort. The authors suggested that the approach could potentially be extended to other disease states and immunological phenotypes. An earlier analysis of some 560 of the donors showed that most TCR beta V segments appeared in productive rearrangements either about 90% or about 30% of the time, which broadly matched IMGT annotations. In a later analysis, HLA-associated TCR beta chains were found to be more clonally expanded and to have lower generation probabilities than equally common non-associated chains. Because counts were too low, some 16 rarely observed V segments, including chromosome 9 orphons, were excluded from the earlier analysis of roughly 580 of the donors. Several of the top co-occurrence clusters appeared to be linked to parvovirus B19, influenza, CMV and Epstein-Barr virus, according to a later analysis. For the cohort, immune exposure information was limited to CMV serostatus. Roughly uniform sequencing depth across donors was assumed in presence/absence analyses, although this assumption may not hold. Strong co-occurrence of HLA alleles, especially DR and DQ, made assigning TCR associations to individual alleles difficult. At a false discovery rate of 0.05, a later analysis linked approximately 18,000 TCR beta sequences to specific HLA alleles. Three of the identified cytomegalovirus-associated TCR beta chains were confirmed in vitro to be specific for cytomegalovirus antigens. Cytomegalovirus status was reported to be diagnosed by the classifier with high specificity and sensitivity in both the original and validation cohorts. According to a later analysis, TCR association rates differed among HLA loci, with DRB1 alleles showing the most associated TCRs and HLA-C alleles showing the fewest.

In the germline V gene, CDR1 corresponds to SGHTA and CDR2 to FQGNSA. From the cysteine through the phenylalanine, the CDR3 covers 15 amino acids. Only the CDR3 DNA stays, 45 bases, in frame from base 1. V sheds 7 bases and J sheds 2 bases, leaving 16 bases between their ends. Recombination joined TRBV7-2 with TRBJ2-3; the D gene is perhaps TRBD2, on 5 matching bases. The receptor was derived from a man younger than 45 in good health and CMV-seronegative. Sequencing was performed on PBMCs. The DNA reads as follows: TGTGCCAGCACCTTCTATTGGGAGAACACAGATACGCAGTATTTT. Its product reads: CASTFYWENTDTQYF.